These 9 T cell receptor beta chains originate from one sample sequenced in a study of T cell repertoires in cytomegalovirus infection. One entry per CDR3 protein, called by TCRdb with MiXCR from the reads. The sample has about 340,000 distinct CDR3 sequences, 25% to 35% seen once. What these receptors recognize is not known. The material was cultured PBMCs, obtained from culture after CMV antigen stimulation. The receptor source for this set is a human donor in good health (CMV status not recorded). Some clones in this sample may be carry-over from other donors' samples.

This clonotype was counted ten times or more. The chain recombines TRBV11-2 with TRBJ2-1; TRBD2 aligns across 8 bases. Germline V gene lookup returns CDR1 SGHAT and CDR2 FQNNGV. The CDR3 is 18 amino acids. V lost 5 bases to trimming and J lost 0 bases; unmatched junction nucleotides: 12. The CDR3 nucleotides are TGTGCCAGCAGCCTATGGACTAGCCAGGCGAGCTCCTACAATGAGCAGTTCTTC. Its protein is CASSLWTSQASSYNEQFF.

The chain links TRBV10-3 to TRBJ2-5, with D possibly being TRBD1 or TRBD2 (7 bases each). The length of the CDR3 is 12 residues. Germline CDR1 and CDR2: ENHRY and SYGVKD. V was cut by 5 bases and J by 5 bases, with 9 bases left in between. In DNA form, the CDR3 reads TGTGCCATCAGTCAGGGGGGGGAGACCCAGTACTTC. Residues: CAISQGGETQYF.

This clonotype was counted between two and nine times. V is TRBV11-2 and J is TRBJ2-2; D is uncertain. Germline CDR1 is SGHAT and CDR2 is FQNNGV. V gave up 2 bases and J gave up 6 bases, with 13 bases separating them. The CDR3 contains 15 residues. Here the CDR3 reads CASSLFGERAGELFF. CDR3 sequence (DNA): TGTGCCAGCAGCTTATTTGGGGAACGGGCCGGGGAGCTGTTTTTT.

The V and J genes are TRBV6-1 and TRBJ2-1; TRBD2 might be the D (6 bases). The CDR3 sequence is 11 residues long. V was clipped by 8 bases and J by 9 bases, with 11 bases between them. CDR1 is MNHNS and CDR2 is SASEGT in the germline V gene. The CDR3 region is CASLKTSEQFF. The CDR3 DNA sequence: TGTGCCAGCCTAAAGACTAGTGAGCAGTTCTTC.

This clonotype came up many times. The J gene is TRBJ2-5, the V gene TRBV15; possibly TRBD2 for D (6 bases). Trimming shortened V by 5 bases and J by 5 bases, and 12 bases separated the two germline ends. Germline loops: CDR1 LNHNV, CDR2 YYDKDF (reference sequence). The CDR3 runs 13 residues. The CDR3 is CATSWTAGETQYF. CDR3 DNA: TGTGCCACCAGCTGGACGGCGGGGGAGACCCAGTACTTC.

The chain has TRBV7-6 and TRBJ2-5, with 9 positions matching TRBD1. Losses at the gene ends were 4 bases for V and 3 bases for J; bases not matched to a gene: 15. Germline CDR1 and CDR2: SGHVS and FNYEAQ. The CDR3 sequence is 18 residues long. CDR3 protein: CASSSLGGGTGRKETQYF. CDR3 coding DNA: TGTGCCAGCAGCTCCCTAGGTGGTGGGACAGGGAGGAAAGAGACCCAGTACTTC.

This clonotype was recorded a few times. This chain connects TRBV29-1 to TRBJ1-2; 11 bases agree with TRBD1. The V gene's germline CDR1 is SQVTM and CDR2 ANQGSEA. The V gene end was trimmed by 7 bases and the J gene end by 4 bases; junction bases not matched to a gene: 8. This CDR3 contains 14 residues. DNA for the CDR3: TGCAGCGCAGACGGGACAGGGGGAAGCTATGGCTACACCTTC. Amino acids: CSADGTGGSYGYTF.

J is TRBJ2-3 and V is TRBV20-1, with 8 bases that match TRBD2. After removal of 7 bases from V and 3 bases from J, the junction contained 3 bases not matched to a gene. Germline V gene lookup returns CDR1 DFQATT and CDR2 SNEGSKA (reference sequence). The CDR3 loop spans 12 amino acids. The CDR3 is CSGQRETDTQYF. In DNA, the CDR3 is TGCAGTGGGCAGCGGGAGACAGATACGCAGTATTTT.

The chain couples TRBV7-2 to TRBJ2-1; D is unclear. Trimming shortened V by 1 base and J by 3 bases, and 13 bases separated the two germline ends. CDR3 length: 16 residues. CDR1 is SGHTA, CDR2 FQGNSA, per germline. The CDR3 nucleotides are TGTGCCAGCAGCTTAGACACGAGTGCCATCTACAATGAGCAGTTCTTC. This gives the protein CASSLDTSAIYNEQFF.